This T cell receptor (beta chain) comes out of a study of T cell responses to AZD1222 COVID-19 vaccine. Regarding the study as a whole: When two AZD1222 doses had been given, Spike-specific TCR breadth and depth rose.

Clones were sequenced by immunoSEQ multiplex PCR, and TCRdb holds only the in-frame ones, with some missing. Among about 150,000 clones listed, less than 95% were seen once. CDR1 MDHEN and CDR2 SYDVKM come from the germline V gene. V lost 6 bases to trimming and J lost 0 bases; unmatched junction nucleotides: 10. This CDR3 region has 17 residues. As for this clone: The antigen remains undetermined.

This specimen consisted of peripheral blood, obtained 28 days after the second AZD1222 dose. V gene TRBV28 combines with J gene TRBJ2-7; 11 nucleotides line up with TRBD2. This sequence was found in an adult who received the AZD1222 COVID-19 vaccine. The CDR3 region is CASRPGLADLSSYEQYF. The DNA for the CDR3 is TGTGCCAGCAGGCCGGGACTAGCGGATCTGAGCTCCTACGAGCAGTACTTC.